The 19 T cell receptor beta chains below all came from one sample that was sequenced in a study of blood T cell repertoires in COVID-19. Sequenced by immunoSEQ multiplex PCR; TCRdb stores in-frame clones only, minus some. The table records under 350,000 clones, around nine tenths of them present only once. Sequencing was done on a sample of peripheral blood. These TCRs come from a man between 40 and 49 years old with acute or convalescent COVID-19.

The genes are TRBV12-5 and TRBJ1-5; D gene uncertain. Per germline, CDR1 LGHNT and CDR2 FRNRAP. V was shortened by 3 bases and J by 1 base, with 10 bases between the two germline ends. The CDR3 has 15 amino acids. The CDR3, as DNA: TGTGCTAGTGGTTTAGGTCAGGTCAGCAATCAGCCCCAGCATTTT. Protein sequence: CASGLGQVSNQPQHF.

This clone appeared once. V is TRBV7-3 and J is TRBJ2-2; 7 nucleotides match TRBD2. CDR1 and CDR2 from the germline V gene are SGHTA and FQGTGA. CDR3 size: 16 residues. Trimming removed 5 bases from V and 1 base from J; junction bases left unmatched: 7. CDR3 nucleotides: TGTGCCAGCAGCCCAATGGAGCGGGGGAACACCGGGGAGCTGTTTTTT. Translating gives CASSPMERGNTGELFF. The full variable domain, completed using reference TRBV7-3 and TRBJ2-2, is GAGVSQTPSNKVTEKGKYVELRCDPISGHTALYWYRQSLGQGPEFLIYFQGTGAADDSGLPNDRFFAVRPEGSVSTLKIQRTERGDSAVYLCASSPMERGNTGELFFGEGSRLTVL.

This chain joins TRBV3-1 (or the pseudogene TRBV3-2) and TRBJ1-1; D is possibly TRBD1 (5 bases). This CDR3 has 14 residues. Germline V lookup: CDR1 LGHDT, CDR2 YNNKEL (reference sequence). Trimming took off 4 bases at V and 2 bases at J, with 11 bases between the two ends. CDR3 coding DNA: TGTGCCAGCAGCCCCCGGGGGGACAACACTGAAGCTTTCTTT. This codes for CASSPRGDNTEAFF.

The V call is TRBV20-1, the J call TRBJ2-7; D is perhaps TRBD2 (5 bases). Germline values: CDR1 DFQATT, CDR2 SNEGSKA (reference sequence). This CDR3 has 12 amino acids. V dropped 3 bases and J dropped 3 bases, with 9 bases sitting between them. The CDR3 sequence: CSASRGFYEQYF. CDR3 nucleotides: TGCAGTGCTAGTCGGGGATTCTACGAGCAGTACTTC.

The chain employs TRBV6-5 and TRBJ1-2; 8 bases map to TRBD1. Trimming removed 5 bases from V and 7 bases from J; junction bases left unmatched: 9. The CDR3 is 14 amino acids. Germline CDR1 MNHEY, CDR2 SVGAGI. In DNA, the CDR3 is TGTGCCAGCAGTATGACAGGGGAGGGAGCTGGCTACACCTTC. Translating it yields CASSMTGEGAGYTF.

This chain joins TRBV5-4 and TRBJ1-1, with 7 positions matching TRBD1. With V trimmed by 5 bases and J by 3 bases, 10 bases remained unmatched. The CDR3 is 15 amino acids. Germline V CDR1 and CDR2: SGHNT, YYREEE (reference sequence). The CDR3 spells CASRNQGGLDTEAFF. The CDR3 DNA sequence: TGTGCCAGCAGAAATCAGGGGGGCCTGGACACTGAAGCTTTCTTT.

About this clone itself: The same CDR3 arises from other DNA sequences in this sample as well. The genes are TRBV24-1 and TRBJ1-6; D is ambiguous. Trimming took off 2 bases at V and 4 bases at J, with 5 bases between the two ends. This CDR3 has 14 amino acids. Germline V gives CDR1 KGHDR, CDR2 SFDVKD. The CDR3, as DNA: TGTGCCACCAGTGATTCTTCTTATAATTCACCCCTCCACTTT. Translated: CATSDSSYNSPLHF.

This sequence joins TRBV5-1 and TRBJ2-3, with TRBD1 identical over 7 bases. Germline CDR1 and CDR2: SGHRS and YFSETQ. The V gene end was trimmed by 6 bases and the J gene end by 0 bases; junction bases not matched to a gene: 7. This CDR3 contains 15 residues. The CDR3 protein is CASTRGTVSTDTQYF. The CDR3 coding sequence is TGCGCCAGCACCAGGGGGACAGTGAGCACAGATACGCAGTATTTT.

The genes are TRBV5-1 and TRBJ2-3; 9 nucleotides line up with TRBD2. The CDR3 loop spans 17 amino acids. V lost 0 bases and J lost 4; bases outside the gene matches: 9. In germline, CDR1 is SGHRS, CDR2 YFSETQ. Written as DNA, the CDR3 is TGCGCCAGCAGCTTGGCCAGGGGCGGGGGGGCCCCAGATACGCAGTATTTT. Its protein product is CASSLARGGGAPDTQYF.

V is TRBV12-3 or TRBV12-4 and J is TRBJ2-2; unclear D gene. This CDR3 is 12 amino acids long. V dropped 6 bases and J dropped 10 bases, with 12 bases sitting between them. The CDR3 loop is CASSLDEVELFF. The CDR3 bases are TGTGCCAGCAGCCTAGATGAGGTGGAGCTGTTTTTT.

This chain links TRBV13 with TRBJ2-3; 7 bases fit TRBD1. The length of the CDR3 is 14 residues. V shed 3 bases and J 1 base; nucleotides not matched to a gene: 1. The germline CDR1 and CDR2 sequences are PRHDT and FYEKMQ (reference sequence). The CDR3 nucleotides are TGTGCCAGCAGCTTTGGGACAGGCACAGATACGCAGTATTTT. Its protein product is CASSFGTGTDTQYF. The full variable domain, its missing parts supplied by reference TRBV13 and TRBJ2-3, is AAGVIQSPRHLIKEKRETATLKCYPIPRHDTVYWYQQGPGQDPQFLISFYEKMQSDKGSIPDRFSAQQFSDYHSELNMSSLELGDSALYFCASSFGTGTDTQYFGPGTRLTVL.

This clone was observed once. V is TRBV28 and J is TRBJ2-5; D may be TRBD2 (6 bases). The CDR3 sequence is 13 residues long. Trimming removed 6 bases at V and 5 bases at J, with 13 bases between. Germline lookup yields CDR1 MDHEN and CDR2 SYDVKM. The CDR3 DNA reads as TGTGCCAGCAGCAGCCCGGGGGAGGAGACCCAGTACTTC. It is translated as CASSSPGEETQYF.

This rearrangement joins TRBV29-1 to TRBJ1-1; the D gene is possibly TRBD1 (6 bases). Germline CDR1 and CDR2: SQVTM and ANQGSEA. This CDR3 is built from 13 residues. V dropped 8 bases and J dropped 1 base, with 14 bases sitting between them. The CDR3 DNA sequence: TGCAGCATCCGGGGAGGGGGGAACACTGAAGCTTTCTTT. Its translation: CSIRGGGNTEAFF.

The chain carries TRBV6-5 and TRBJ1-6; 7 nucleotides match TRBD1. The germline gives CDR1 MNHEY, CDR2 SVGAGI. CDR3 size: 14 residues. The trim removed 5 bases at V and 7 bases at J, leaving 5 bases unmatched. The CDR3 nucleotides are TGTGCCAGCAGTAGGGGACAGCTCAATTCACCCCTCCACTTT. As protein: CASSRGQLNSPLHF.

The chain employs TRBV20-1 and TRBJ1-1; weak D call: TRBD1 (6 bases). V shed 2 bases and J shed 10 bases, with 11 bases lying between them. The length of the CDR3 is 11 residues. From germline, CDR1 is DFQATT and CDR2 SNEGSKA (reference sequence). This CDR3 is CSARLGRGAFF. Written as DNA, the CDR3 is TGCAGTGCTAGACTCGGCAGGGGAGCTTTCTTT.

This clone was observed a handful of times. One end of the junction fails to match germline, which may point to a read error. J is TRBJ2-1 and V is TRBV20-1; TRBD1 is a possible D gene (5 bases). Germline CDR1 DFQATT, CDR2 SNEGSKA (reference sequence). This CDR3 has 11 amino acids. The CDR3 spells CSARAQARAIF. The CDR3, as DNA: TGCAGTGCTAGAGCCCAGGCCAGGGCCATCTTC.

This chain uses TRBV4-1 with TRBJ2-5; TRBD1 matches 8 bases. Germline trimming cut 1 base from V and 5 bases from J; bases unmatched to any gene: 6. Germline V gene lookup returns CDR1 MGHRA and CDR2 YSYEKL. The CDR3 runs 15 residues. The DNA of the CDR3 is TGCGCCAGCAGCCAAGGGGCAGGGGGCGGCGAGACCCAGTACTTC. Its protein product is CASSQGAGGGETQYF.

A few counts support this clone. The chain has TRBV5-1 and TRBJ1-2, with a weak D call TRBD1 (6 bases). This CDR3 has 18 amino acids. CDR1 is SGHRS and CDR2 is YFSETQ in the germline V gene. Trimming shortened V by 0 bases and J by 3 bases, and 21 bases separated the two germline ends. In DNA form, the CDR3 reads TGCGCCAGCAGCTTGGCCCATAGAACAGGGAATCCGGACTATGGCTACACCTTC. Translating it yields CASSLAHRTGNPDYGYTF.

In the case of this clone: Different DNA sequences within this sample yield the same CDR3. This sequence joins TRBV11-2 and TRBJ2-7; 9 bases fit TRBD1. The V segment lost 3 bases and the J segment 3 bases; nucleotides outside the gene matches: 0. The CDR3 is made up of 13 amino acids. CDR1 SGHAT and CDR2 FQNNGV come from the germline V gene. CDR3 in amino acids: CASSLTGGYEQYF. The DNA for the CDR3 is TGTGCCAGCAGCTTGACAGGGGGCTACGAGCAGTACTTC.